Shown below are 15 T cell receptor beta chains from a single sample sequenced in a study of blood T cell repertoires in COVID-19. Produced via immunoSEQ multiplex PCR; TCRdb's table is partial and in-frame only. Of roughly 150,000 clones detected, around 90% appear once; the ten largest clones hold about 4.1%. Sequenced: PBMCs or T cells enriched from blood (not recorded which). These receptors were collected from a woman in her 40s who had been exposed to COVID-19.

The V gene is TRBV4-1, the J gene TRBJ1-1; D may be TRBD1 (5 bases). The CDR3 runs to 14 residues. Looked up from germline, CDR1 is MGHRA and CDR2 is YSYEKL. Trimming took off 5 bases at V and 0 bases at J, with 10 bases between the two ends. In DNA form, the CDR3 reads TGCGCCAGCAGCTCCCCAGGGCTGAACACTGAAGCTTTCTTT. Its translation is CASSSPGLNTEAFF.

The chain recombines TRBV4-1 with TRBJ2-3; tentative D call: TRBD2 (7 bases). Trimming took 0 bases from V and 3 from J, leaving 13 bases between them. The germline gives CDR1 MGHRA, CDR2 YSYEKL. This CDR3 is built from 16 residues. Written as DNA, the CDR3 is TGCGCCAGCAGCCAAGACTATAAGGGGGGGACAGATACGCAGTATTTT. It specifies CASSQDYKGGTDTQYF.

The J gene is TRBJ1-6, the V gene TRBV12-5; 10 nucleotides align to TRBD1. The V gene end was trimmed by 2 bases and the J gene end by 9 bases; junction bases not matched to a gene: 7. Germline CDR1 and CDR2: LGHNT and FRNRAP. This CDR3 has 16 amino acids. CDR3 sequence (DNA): TGTGCTAGTGGTTTGTCGCCGGGACAGGGGATTTCACCCCTCCACTTT. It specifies CASGLSPGQGISPLHF.

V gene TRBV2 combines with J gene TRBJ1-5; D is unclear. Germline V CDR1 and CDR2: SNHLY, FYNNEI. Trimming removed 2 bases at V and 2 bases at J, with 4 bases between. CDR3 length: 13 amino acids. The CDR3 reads CASSERGNQPQHF. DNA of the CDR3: TGTGCCAGCAGTGAACGGGGCAATCAGCCCCAGCATTTT.

The CDR3 nucleotides read TGTGCCAGCAAGCTCTTTGACGAGCAGTACTTC. It yields the protein CASKLFDEQYF. V and J are TRBV28 and TRBJ2-7; no definite D call. Germline values: CDR1 MDHEN, CDR2 SYDVKM. The CDR3 is 11 residues long. V lost 7 bases to trimming and J lost 5 bases, with 9 bases between them.

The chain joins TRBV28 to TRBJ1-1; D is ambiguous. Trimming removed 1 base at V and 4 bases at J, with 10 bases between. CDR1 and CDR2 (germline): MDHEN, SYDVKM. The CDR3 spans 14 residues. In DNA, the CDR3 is TGTGCCAGCAGTTTATCGACAAGTGGCACTGAAGCTTTCTTT. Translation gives CASSLSTSGTEAFF.

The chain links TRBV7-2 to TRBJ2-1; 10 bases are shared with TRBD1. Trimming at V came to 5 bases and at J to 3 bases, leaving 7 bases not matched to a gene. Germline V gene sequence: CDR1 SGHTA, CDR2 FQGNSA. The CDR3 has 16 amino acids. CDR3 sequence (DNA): TGTGCCAGCAGCCAAAGACAGGGGGCCTTCTACAATGAGCAGTTCTTC. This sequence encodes CASSQRQGAFYNEQFF.

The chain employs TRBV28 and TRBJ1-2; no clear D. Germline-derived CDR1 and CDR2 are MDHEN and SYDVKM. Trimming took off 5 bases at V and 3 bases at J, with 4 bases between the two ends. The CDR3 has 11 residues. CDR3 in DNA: TGTGCCAGCAGTGCGGACTATGGCTACACCTTC. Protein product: CASSADYGYTF.

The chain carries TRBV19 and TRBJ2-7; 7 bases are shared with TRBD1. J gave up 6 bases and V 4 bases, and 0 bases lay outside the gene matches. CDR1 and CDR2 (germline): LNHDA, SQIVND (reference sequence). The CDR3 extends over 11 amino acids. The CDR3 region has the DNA TGTGCCAGTAGTACAGGGGGCGAGCAGTACTTC. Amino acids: CASSTGGEQYF.

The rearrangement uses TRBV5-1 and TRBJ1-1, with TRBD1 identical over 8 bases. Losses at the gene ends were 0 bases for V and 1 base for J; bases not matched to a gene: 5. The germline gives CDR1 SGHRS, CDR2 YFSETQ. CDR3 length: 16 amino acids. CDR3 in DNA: TGCGCCAGCAGCTTGGGAAGGACAGGGACGAACACTGAAGCTTTCTTT. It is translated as CASSLGRTGTNTEAFF.

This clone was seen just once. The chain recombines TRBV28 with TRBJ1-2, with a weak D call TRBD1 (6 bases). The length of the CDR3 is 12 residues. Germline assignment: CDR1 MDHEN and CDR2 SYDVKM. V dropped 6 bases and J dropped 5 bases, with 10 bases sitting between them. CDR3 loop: CASRIRGYGYTF. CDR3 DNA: TGTGCCAGCAGGATCAGGGGTTATGGCTACACCTTC.

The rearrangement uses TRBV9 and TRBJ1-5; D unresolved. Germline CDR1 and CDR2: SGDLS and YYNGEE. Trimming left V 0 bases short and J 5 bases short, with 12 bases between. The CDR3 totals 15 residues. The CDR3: CASSVGTGKDQPQHF. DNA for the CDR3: TGTGCCAGCAGCGTAGGTACCGGGAAGGATCAGCCCCAGCATTTT. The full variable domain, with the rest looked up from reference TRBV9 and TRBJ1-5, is DSGVTQTPKHLITATGQRVTLRCSPRSGDLSVYWYQQSLDQGLQFLIQYYNGEERAKGNILERFSAQQFPDLHSELNLSSLELGDSALYFCASSVGTGKDQPQHFGDGTRLSIL.

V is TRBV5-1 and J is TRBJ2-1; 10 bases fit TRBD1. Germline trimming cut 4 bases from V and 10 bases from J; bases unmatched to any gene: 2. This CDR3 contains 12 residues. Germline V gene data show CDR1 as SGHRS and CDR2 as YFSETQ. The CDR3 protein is CASSGTGDEQFF. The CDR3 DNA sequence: TGCGCCAGCAGCGGGACAGGGGACGAGCAGTTCTTC.

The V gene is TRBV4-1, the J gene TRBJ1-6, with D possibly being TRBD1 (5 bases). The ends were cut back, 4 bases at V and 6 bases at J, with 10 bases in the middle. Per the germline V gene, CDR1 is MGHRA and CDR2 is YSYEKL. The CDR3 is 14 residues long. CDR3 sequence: CASSPGEGNSPLHF. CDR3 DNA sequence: TGCGCCAGCAGCCCGGGGGAGGGTAATTCACCCCTCCACTTT.

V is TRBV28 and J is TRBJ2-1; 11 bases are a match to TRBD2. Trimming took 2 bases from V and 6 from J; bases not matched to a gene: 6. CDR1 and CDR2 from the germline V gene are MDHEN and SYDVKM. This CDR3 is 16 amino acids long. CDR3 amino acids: CASSLTGTSGPNEQFF. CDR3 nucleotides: TGTGCCAGCAGTTTAACCGGGACTAGCGGCCCCAATGAGCAGTTCTTC.